Listed below are T cell receptor beta chains from one sample, sequenced in a study of T cells expressing NK-cell markers. After re-calling the 5' RACE reads, TCRdb lists one entry per CDR3 protein, DNA absent. The sample holds about 460,000 distinct CDR3 sequences. The sample comprised blood T cells: a sorted CD56 or NKG2C T cell subset, CD4+ or CD8+ T cells, or bulk PBMC T cells (not recorded which). These receptors originate from a woman in her fifties or sixties in good health. Each CDR3 is given with its conserved first and last residue. Each record gives: V gene, J gene, CDR3 protein.

TRBV6-1	TRBJ2-3	CASRSMGRTDTQYF
TRBV15	TRBJ2-2	CATSREPLAGGPFTGELFF
TRBV12-3/TRBV12-4	TRBJ2-7	CASSLSAGLVEQYF
TRBV12-3/TRBV12-4	TRBJ2-1	CASSLEASGITYNEQFF
TRBV10-1	TRBJ2-1	CASSDQRGFYNEQFF
TRBV21-1	TRBJ2-1	CASSKAHRDWSSYNEQFF
TRBV10-3	TRBJ2-1	CAISPNGNNEQFF
TRBV6-1	TRBJ1-2	CAKRGANYGYTF
TRBV12-3/TRBV12-4	TRBJ1-4	CASSAPGVMADEKLFF
TRBV5-1	TRBJ2-1	CASSLLTTTQNEQFF
TRBV9	TRBJ2-3	CASSPKGGTDTQYF
TRBV15	TRBJ2-1	CATSRDLGPYNEQFF
TRBV7-8	TRBJ1-4	CASSRRTGRLFF
TRBV24-1	TRBJ2-1	CATSDPGRIYNEQFF
TRBV5-1	TRBJ2-1	CASVSLAGGGEQFF
TRBV5-6	TRBJ2-4	CASGLRLQLAKNIQYF
TRBV20-1	TRBJ2-5	CSARSTSGSIKTQYF
TRBV20-1	TRBJ2-5	CSATDRRGEETQYF
TRBV12-3/TRBV12-4	TRBJ1-5	CASSFNRASNQPQHF
TRBV20-1	TRBJ2-3	CSASRAATSADTQYF
TRBV25-1	TRBJ2-1	CASSGTKARDNEQFF
TRBV12-5	TRBJ2-1	CASGRQGFGKDNEQFF
TRBV20-1	TRBJ2-1	CSAYRDYNEQFF
TRBV10-3	TRBJ2-1	CAISRTQGLADDSSYNEQFF
TRBV5-6	TRBJ1-1	CASSLDRGLRAFF
TRBV21-1	TRBJ2-1	CASSNGREVVVNEQFF
TRBV5-1	TRBJ2-1	CASSLGDRSYNEQFF
TRBV20-1	TRBJ1-1	CSANSGTGLRNTEAFF
TRBV5-1	TRBJ1-4	CASSLTGLNEKLFF
TRBV12-5	TRBJ2-1	CASGLRGQGDEQFF
TRBV6-5	TRBJ2-1	CASSSTGGMYNEQFF
TRBV20-1	TRBJ2-3	CSARVGRGGSTDTQYF
TRBV7-3	TRBJ2-7	CASSLAGGHEQYF
TRBV24-1	TRBJ2-5	CATSVRGGPTQYF
TRBV9	TRBJ2-5	CASSVAGGTSGSQETQYF
TRBV20-1	TRBJ2-3	CSARDHRVGDTQYF
TRBV30	TRBJ2-3	CAWSRWTDTQYF
TRBV10-3	TRBJ1-5	CAISESSTGRQPQHF
TRBV15	TRBJ2-3	CATSRETGAIGTQYF
TRBV5-1	TRBJ2-7	CASSLASPGPFYEQYF
TRBV7-9	TRBJ2-7	CASSLEAGGQYF
TRBV7-9	TRBJ1-2	CASSLVRYYGYTF
TRBV12-3/TRBV12-4	TRBJ1-2	CASSRQDNYGYTF
TRBV10-2	TRBJ1-1	CASSEPGRDNTEAFF
TRBV5-1	TRBJ1-4	CASSLAVLTTNEKLFF